The present entry profiles one TCR beta chain with its context. Its antigen is currently unknown. This sample is drawn from a study of glioma-infiltrating T cells. As for the study in general: Glioma patients had dexamethasone for six or fewer days before surgery. Sequencing aimed for roughly 4.5- to 11-fold coverage of about a million peripheral T cells.

Amplification of TCR alpha and beta CDR3 regions from RNA used iRepertoire nested multiplex PCR. From the multiplex PCR reads, TCRdb called clonotypes with MiXCR, one entry per CDR3 protein. The sample lists more than 300,000 distinct CDR3 sequences, approximately 42% occurring once. Germline values: CDR1 MGHRA, CDR2 YSYEKL. The CDR3 has 17 amino acids. The ends lost 2 bases at V and 0 bases at J; junction bases unmatched: 4. General study points: Non-neoplastic patients had below-expected tissue-blood divergence, while all gliomas exceeded expectation.

The rearrangement joins TRBV4-1 to TRBJ2-7; TRBD2 agrees at 13 bases. The source of this sequence is a human donor with low-grade glioma or glioblastoma, undergoing nonglioma brain surgery, or in good health (not recorded which). The sequencing sample was made of glioma tissue, nonneoplastic brain tissue, or PBMCs (not recorded which). The CDR3 spells CASSQQLAGGDSYEQYF. The CDR3 DNA reads as TGCGCCAGCAGCCAACAACTAGCGGGAGGGGACTCCTACGAGCAGTACTTC.